Below, 30 T cell receptor beta chains from the same sample are listed, as sequenced in a study of cytomegalovirus exposure and HLA in healthy donors. The PCR made use of 60 Vbeta and 13 Jbeta primers. Sequenced by immunoSEQ multiplex PCR; TCRdb stores in-frame clones only, minus some. The data contain about 140,000 clones, around 75% of them singletons. What was sequenced was PBMCs. The origin of the receptors is a man younger than 30 in good health and CMV-seropositive.

The rearrangement joins TRBV27 to TRBJ1-2, with TRBD1 matching over 7 bases. V was clipped by 0 bases and J by 6 bases; unmatched bases: 1. The CDR3 runs 13 residues. Germline V gene sequence: CDR1 MNHEY, CDR2 SMNVEV (reference sequence). As DNA, the CDR3 is TGTGCCAGCAGTTTATCCGGGACAGATGGCTACACCTTC. Its protein is CASSLSGTDGYTF.

The V call is TRBV28, the J call TRBJ2-6, with 8 bases identical to TRBD1. Trimming removed 3 bases from V and 3 bases from J; junction bases left unmatched: 4. The germline CDR1 and CDR2 sequences are MDHEN and SYDVKM. The CDR3 is made up of 16 amino acids. The CDR3 protein is CASSFLQGGGANVLTF. DNA for the CDR3: TGTGCCAGCAGTTTCTTACAGGGGGGTGGGGCCAACGTCCTGACTTTC.

This clone was counted between two and nine times. This chain uses TRBV7-3 with TRBJ2-1; TRBD1 agrees at 8 bases. The CDR3 runs to 17 residues. The V segment lost 5 bases and the J segment 8 bases; nucleotides outside the gene matches: 17. Germline CDR1 SGHTA, CDR2 FQGTGA. The CDR3 DNA sequence: TGTGCCAGCAGCCGACCTTTGGGGACAGGTATCAGGGATGAGCAGTTCTTC. As protein: CASSRPLGTGIRDEQFF.

CDR3 coding DNA: TGTGCCTGGAGTAAGGGAGTGTCAGAGACCCAGTACTTC. Its protein product is CAWSKGVSETQYF. The genes are TRBV30 and TRBJ2-5; D is perhaps TRBD2 (5 bases). Germline V gene sequence: CDR1 GTSNPN, CDR2 SVGIG (reference sequence). V gave up 2 bases and J gave up 4 bases, with 11 bases separating them. The CDR3 loop spans 13 amino acids.

This clone was observed a single time. V is TRBV19 and J is TRBJ1-1; 8 bases match TRBD1. CDR1 and CDR2 (germline): LNHDA, SQIVND (reference sequence). After removal of 8 bases from V and 9 bases from J, the junction contained 11 bases not matched to a gene. The CDR3 spans 13 residues. CDR3 residues: CASRPGTGSKAFF. DNA for the CDR3: TGTGCCAGTCGTCCTGGGACAGGATCCAAAGCTTTCTTT.

The chain combines TRBV18 with TRBJ2-6; the D gene is possibly TRBD1 (6 bases). Trimming left V 2 bases short and J 0 bases short, with 17 bases between. Germline CDR1 reads KGHSH; CDR2 reads LQKENI. This CDR3 has 19 residues. CDR3 in amino acids: CASSPSTGQISSGANVLTF. CDR3 nucleotides: TGTGCCAGCTCACCAAGTACTGGACAGATTAGCTCTGGGGCCAACGTCCTGACTTTC. Together with reference TRBV18 and TRBJ2-6, the CDR3 gives the full variable domain: NAGVMQNPRHLVRRRGQEARLRCSPMKGHSHVYWYRQLPEEGLKFMVYLQKENIIDESGMPKERFSAEFPKEGPSILRIQQVVRGDSAAYFCASSPSTGQISSGANVLTFGAGSRLTVL.

The chain couples TRBV5-1 to TRBJ1-1; TRBD1 is a possible D gene (5 bases). Germline loops: CDR1 SGHRS, CDR2 YFSETQ. The CDR3 extends over 14 amino acids. The V end was cut by 0 bases, the J end by 11 bases, with 17 bases between. CDR3 bases: TGCGCCAGCAGCTTGGCAACGACAGAGCTCGGGGCTTTCTTT. It specifies CASSLATTELGAFF.

The chain couples TRBV28 to TRBJ2-7; 13 nucleotides match TRBD2. The V and J ends lost 6 bases and 2 bases, in that order; junction bases with no gene match: 4. CDR3 length: 15 amino acids. Germline CDR1 is MDHEN and CDR2 is SYDVKM. The DNA for the CDR3 is TGTGCCAGCAGATCCACTAGCGGGAGGGCCTACGAGCAGTACTTC. It yields the protein CASRSTSGRAYEQYF.

The chain employs TRBV7-9 and TRBJ2-7; possibly TRBD2 for D (6 bases). Germline lookup yields CDR1 SEHNR and CDR2 FQNEAQ (reference sequence). V was pared by 6 bases and J by 3 bases, with 15 bases between. The CDR3 runs to 14 residues. The CDR3 coding sequence is TGTGCCAGCAGTTCCCTAGCGTTTGACTACGAGCAGTACTTC. Translating it yields CASSSLAFDYEQYF.

The chain joins TRBV19 to TRBJ2-5, with TRBD2 matching over 8 bases. The germline V gene encodes CDR1 LNHDA and CDR2 SQIVND (reference sequence). This CDR3 region has 15 residues. J was trimmed by 11 bases and V by 5 bases; bases with no gene match: 16. The CDR3 sequence: CASSPRGGASREQYF. The CDR3 DNA is TGTGCCAGTAGTCCTCGGGGGGGGGCCAGTCGAGAGCAGTACTTC.

The gene calls are TRBV7-8 and TRBJ1-2; D perhaps matches TRBD1 (5 bases). Looked up from germline, CDR1 is SGHVS and CDR2 is FQNEAQ. V was cut by 5 bases and J by 6 bases, with 19 bases left in between. This CDR3 is built from 15 residues. The CDR3 region is CASSPLRFWGDGYTF. CDR3 DNA: TGTGCCAGCAGCCCCTTGCGTTTTTGGGGGGATGGCTACACCTTC.

The V and J genes are TRBV29-1 and TRBJ2-3; D is undetermined. This CDR3 has 11 residues. The germline V gene encodes CDR1 SQVTM and CDR2 ANQGSEA. The V and J ends lost 6 bases and 2 bases respectively, with 6 bases between them. The CDR3 DNA follows: TGCAGCGTCAGTAACACAGATACGCAGTATTTT. Protein sequence: CSVSNTDTQYF.

The rearrangement joins TRBV5-4 to TRBJ2-3; D gene uncertain. V gave up 0 bases and J gave up 9 bases, with 11 bases separating them. The CDR3 covers 13 residues. Germline CDR1 SGHNT, CDR2 YYREEE (reference sequence). CDR3: CASSLGPTRTQYF. As DNA, the CDR3 is TGTGCCAGCAGCTTGGGACCTACGCGGACGCAGTATTTT. Full variable domain (missing parts from reference TRBV5-4 and TRBJ2-3): ETGVTQSPTHLIKTRGQQVTLRCSSQSGHNTVSWYQQALGQGPQFIFQYYREEENGRGNFPPRFSGLQFPNYSSELNVNALELDDSALYLCASSLGPTRTQYFGPGTRLTVL.

The rearrangement uses TRBV2 and TRBJ1-1; D gene unclear. The CDR3 has 14 residues. Germline V gene lookup returns CDR1 SNHLY and CDR2 FYNNEI. The V end lost 3 bases, the J end lost 3 bases, and 11 bases lay between the germline ends. The CDR3 here is CASSDRREDTEAFF. The CDR3 nucleotides read TGTGCCAGCAGTGATCGGCGGGAGGACACTGAAGCTTTCTTT.

The chain uses TRBV6-6 and TRBJ2-7; D may be TRBD2 (6 bases). This CDR3 is built from 14 residues. V was shortened by 6 bases and J by 6 bases, with 18 bases between the two germline ends. CDR1 MNHNY and CDR2 SVGAGI come from the germline V gene (reference sequence). This CDR3 reads CASSRETGGSEQYF. As DNA, the CDR3 is TGTGCCAGCAGCCGAGAAACCGGAGGGAGCGAGCAGTACTTC.

The CDR3, as DNA: TGTGCCAGCAGTTCCCAGACTACGCGAGGCGAGCAGTACTTC. This encodes CASSSQTTRGEQYF. The genes are TRBV27 and TRBJ2-7; possible D gene TRBD2, 5 bases. V was clipped by 4 bases and J by 6 bases, with 16 bases between them. The CDR3 totals 14 residues. CDR1 and CDR2 (germline): MNHEY, SMNVEV (reference sequence).

In this sample, this clone turned up once. The CDR3, as DNA: TGCAGCGTCCCCCGAGGGACAGGGCGAAGAAGCTCCTACAATGAGCAGTTCTTC. Protein product: CSVPRGTGRRSSYNEQFF. The chain joins TRBV29-1 to TRBJ2-1; 9 positions match TRBD1. This CDR3 contains 18 residues. Losses at the gene ends were 6 bases for V and 0 bases for J; bases not matched to a gene: 15. Germline V CDR1 and CDR2: SQVTM, ANQGSEA.

This clone was observed a handful of times. CDR3 sequence (DNA): TGTGCCAGCTCACCATCACGACAGGGGAGCTACGAGCAGTACTTC. Amino acids: CASSPSRQGSYEQYF. This chain connects TRBV18 to TRBJ2-7; 8 bases line up with TRBD1. CDR1 and CDR2 from the germline V gene are KGHSH and LQKENI. The CDR3 contains 15 residues. V shed 2 bases and J 3 bases; nucleotides not matched to a gene: 6. Full variable domain (missing parts from reference TRBV18 and TRBJ2-7): NAGVMQNPRHLVRRRGQEARLRCSPMKGHSHVYWYRQLPEEGLKFMVYLQKENIIDESGMPKERFSAEFPKEGPSILRIQQVVRGDSAAYFCASSPSRQGSYEQYFGPGTRLTVT.

The chain is built from TRBV21-1 and TRBJ1-2. TRBV21-1 is an annotated pseudogene. CDR3 length equals 15 residues. CDR3: CASSTKSPAAYGYTF. In DNA, the CDR3 is TGTGCCAGCAGCACAAAAAGTCCAGCGGCCTATGGCTACACCTTC.

The sample holds a few counts of this clone. V usage is TRBV6-4 and J usage is TRBJ1-4; 7 bases align to TRBD1. V lost 2 bases to trimming and J lost 0 bases; unmatched junction nucleotides: 3. The CDR3 consists of 16 residues. CDR1 and CDR2 (germline): MRHNA, SNTAGT. CDR3 sequence (DNA): TGTGCCAGCAGTGACGGACAGGTTGCAACTAATGAAAAACTGTTTTTT. It is translated as CASSDGQVATNEKLFF.

This clone was observed a few times. The chain combines TRBV5-8 with TRBJ1-5; 9 bases line up with TRBD1. Germline CDR1 is SGHTS and CDR2 is YDEGEE. The CDR3 has 15 residues. Trimming removed 7 bases from V and 10 bases from J; junction bases left unmatched: 15. As DNA, the CDR3 is TGTGCCAGCGTTATCGGGACAGGGTCGATTATACCCCAGCATTTT. Protein product: CASVIGTGSIIPQHF.

The J gene is TRBJ2-5, the V gene TRBV11-3, with D uncertain. The CDR3 covers 12 residues. CDR1 and CDR2 from the germline V gene are SGHNT and YENEEA. Trimming took off 5 bases at V and 0 bases at J, with 4 bases between the two ends. The CDR3 reads CASSQNQETQYF. CDR3 nucleotides: TGTGCCAGCAGCCAGAACCAAGAGACCCAGTACTTC.

This chain joins TRBV7-2 and TRBJ1-4; TRBD1 matches at 7 bases. With 2 bases clipped from V and 0 bases from J, the junction kept 3 bases outside the gene matches. Germline V gives CDR1 SGHTA, CDR2 FQGNSA. The CDR3 totals 16 residues. The CDR3 loop is CASSLFQGATNEKLFF. The CDR3 region has the DNA TGTGCCAGCAGCTTATTTCAGGGGGCAACTAATGAAAAACTGTTTTTT.

This clone was counted a few times. V gene TRBV20-1 combines with J gene TRBJ2-1; D not certain. Looked up from germline, CDR1 is DFQATT and CDR2 is SNEGSKA (reference sequence). This CDR3 has 11 amino acids. Trimming took 1 base from V and 8 from J, leaving 6 bases between them. The DNA for the CDR3 is TGCAGTGCTAGAGTAGCCCATGAGCAGTTCTTC. It is translated as CSARVAHEQFF.

V usage is TRBV9 and J usage is TRBJ2-3, with D possibly being TRBD2 (5 bases). The CDR3 covers 15 residues. Germline loops: CDR1 SGDLS, CDR2 YYNGEE. V gave up 4 bases and J gave up 3 bases, with 15 bases separating them. The CDR3 coding sequence is TGTGCCAGCAGCTTCAGCCCGGGGAGTACAGATACGCAGTATTTT. Translation gives CASSFSPGSTDTQYF.

The chain carries TRBV19 and TRBJ1-4, with TRBD1 as a possible D gene (6 bases). The germline V gene has CDR1 LNHDA and CDR2 SQIVND (reference sequence). V was trimmed by 5 bases and J by 0 bases, leaving 13 bases between them. The CDR3 has 16 amino acids. CDR3 residues: CASSFQGSATNEKLFF. Written as DNA, the CDR3 is TGTGCCAGTAGTTTCCAGGGGTCTGCAACTAATGAAAAACTGTTTTTT.

This clone was seen more than once but under ten times. A far larger clone lies a single base away; this is likely a read error. The chain joins TRBV5-8 to TRBJ2-7; TRBD1 matches 10 bases. V lost 2 bases to trimming and J lost 6 bases; unmatched junction nucleotides: 14. The CDR3 has 17 residues. CDR1 is SGHTS and CDR2 is YDEGEE in the germline V gene. CDR3 region: CASSLGLLGQGSFEQYF. Here the CDR3 DNA reads TGTGCCAGCAGCTTAGGGCTACTGGGACAGGGGTCGTTCGAGCAGTACTTC. Full variable domain (outside the CDR3, taken from reference TRBV5-8 and TRBJ2-7): EAGVTQSPTHLIKTRGQQATLRCSPISGHTSVYWYQQALGLGLQFLLWYDEGEERNRGNFPPRFSGRQFPNYSSELNVNALELEDSALYLCASSLGLLGQGSFEQYFGPGTRLTVT.

V and J are TRBV4-1 and TRBJ2-1; TRBD1 might be the D (5 bases). V lost 3 bases to trimming and J lost 4 bases, with 13 bases between them. Looked up from germline, CDR1 is MGHRA and CDR2 is YSYEKL. CDR3 length: 15 residues. The DNA of the CDR3 is TGCGCCAGCAGCCAGCCAGTGGGGCGGTACAATGAGCAGTTCTTC. Translation gives CASSQPVGRYNEQFF.

V usage is TRBV4-1 and J usage is TRBJ2-1; D gene unclear. The CDR3 totals 15 residues. The germline V and J ends were trimmed by 0 bases and 3 bases, with 9 bases remaining between them. Germline V lookup: CDR1 MGHRA, CDR2 YSYEKL. DNA of the CDR3: TGCGCCAGCAGCCAAGAGGAGACTTACTACAATGAGCAGTTCTTC. Translation: CASSQEETYYNEQFF.

This chain links TRBV5-5 with TRBJ2-2; D unresolved. The V gene's germline CDR1 is SGHKS and CDR2 YYEKEE (reference sequence). Trimming took 4 bases from V and 7 from J, leaving 17 bases between them. The CDR3 totals 15 residues. For the CDR3, the DNA is TGTGCCAGCAGCCTGAGATTTAGCTCCGTCGGGGAGCTGTTTTTT. It is translated as CASSLRFSSVGELFF.